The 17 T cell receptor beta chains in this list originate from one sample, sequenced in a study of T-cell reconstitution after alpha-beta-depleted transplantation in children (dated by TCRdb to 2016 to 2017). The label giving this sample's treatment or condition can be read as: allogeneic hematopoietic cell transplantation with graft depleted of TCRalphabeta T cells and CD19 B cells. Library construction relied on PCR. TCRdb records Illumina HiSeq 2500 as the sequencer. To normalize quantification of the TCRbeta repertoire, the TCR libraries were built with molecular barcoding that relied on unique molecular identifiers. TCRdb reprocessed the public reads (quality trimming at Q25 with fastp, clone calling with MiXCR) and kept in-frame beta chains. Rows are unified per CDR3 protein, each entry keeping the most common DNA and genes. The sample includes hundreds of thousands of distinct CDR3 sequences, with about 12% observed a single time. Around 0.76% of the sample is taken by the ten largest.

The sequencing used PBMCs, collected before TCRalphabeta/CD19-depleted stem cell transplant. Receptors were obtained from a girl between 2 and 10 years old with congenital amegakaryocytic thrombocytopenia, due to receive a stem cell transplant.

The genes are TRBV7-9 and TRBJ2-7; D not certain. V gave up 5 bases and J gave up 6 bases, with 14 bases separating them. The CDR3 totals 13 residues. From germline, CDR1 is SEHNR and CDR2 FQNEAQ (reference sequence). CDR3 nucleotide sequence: TGTGCCAGCAGCGAGTCACCGCACCCCGAGCAGTACTTC. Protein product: CASSESPHPEQYF.

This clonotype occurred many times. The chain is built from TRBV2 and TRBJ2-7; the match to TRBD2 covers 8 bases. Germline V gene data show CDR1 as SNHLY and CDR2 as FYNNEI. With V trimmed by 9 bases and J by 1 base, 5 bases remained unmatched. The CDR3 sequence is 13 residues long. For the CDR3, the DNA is TGTGCCAGGGGACTAGTTGGGTCCTACGAGCAGTACTTC. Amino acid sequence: CARGLVGSYEQYF.

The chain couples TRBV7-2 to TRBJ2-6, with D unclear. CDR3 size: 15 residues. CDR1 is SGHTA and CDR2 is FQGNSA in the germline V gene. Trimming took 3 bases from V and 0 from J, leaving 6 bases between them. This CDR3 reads CASSLRTSGANVLTF. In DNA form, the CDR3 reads TGTGCCAGCAGCTTGAGGACCTCTGGGGCCAACGTCCTGACTTTC.

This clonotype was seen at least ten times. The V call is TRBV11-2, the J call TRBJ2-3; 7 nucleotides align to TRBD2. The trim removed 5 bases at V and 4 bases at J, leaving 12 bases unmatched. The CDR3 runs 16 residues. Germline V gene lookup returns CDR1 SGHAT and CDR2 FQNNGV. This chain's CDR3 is CASSLPVGGPSDTQYF. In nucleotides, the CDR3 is TGTGCCAGCAGCCTCCCGGTGGGAGGGCCGTCAGATACGCAGTATTTT.

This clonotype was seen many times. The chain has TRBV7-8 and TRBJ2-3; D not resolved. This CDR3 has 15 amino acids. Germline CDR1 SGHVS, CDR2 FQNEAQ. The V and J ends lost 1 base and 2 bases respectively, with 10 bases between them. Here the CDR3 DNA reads TGTGCCAGCAGCTTAGTTAATACCTACACAGATACGCAGTATTTT. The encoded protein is CASSLVNTYTDTQYF.

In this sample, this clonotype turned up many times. The chain's CDR3 is CATKGRIDQPQHF. The CDR3 nucleotides read TGTGCCACCAAAGGACGGATCGATCAGCCCCAGCATTTT. The gene calls are TRBV10-3 and TRBJ1-5, with unresolved D. The germline V gene encodes CDR1 ENHRY and CDR2 SYGVKD. The germline V and J ends were trimmed by 10 bases and 5 bases, with 15 bases remaining between them. The CDR3 runs 13 residues.

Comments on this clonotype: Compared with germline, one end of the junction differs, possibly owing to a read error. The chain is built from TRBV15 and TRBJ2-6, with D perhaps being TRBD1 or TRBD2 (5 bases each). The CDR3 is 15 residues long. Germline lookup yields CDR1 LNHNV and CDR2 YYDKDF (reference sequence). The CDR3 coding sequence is TGTGCCACCAGCAGAGATGGGGCTGGGGGCAACGTCCTGACTTTC. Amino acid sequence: CATSRDGAGGNVLTF.

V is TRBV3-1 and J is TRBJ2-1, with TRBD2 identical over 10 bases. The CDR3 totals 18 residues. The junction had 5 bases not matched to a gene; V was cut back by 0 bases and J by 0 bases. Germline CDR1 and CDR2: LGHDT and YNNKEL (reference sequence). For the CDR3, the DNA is TGTGCCAGCAGCCAAGATGTGTCTAGCGGGAGCTCCTACAATGAGCAGTTCTTC. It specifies CASSQDVSSGSSYNEQFF.

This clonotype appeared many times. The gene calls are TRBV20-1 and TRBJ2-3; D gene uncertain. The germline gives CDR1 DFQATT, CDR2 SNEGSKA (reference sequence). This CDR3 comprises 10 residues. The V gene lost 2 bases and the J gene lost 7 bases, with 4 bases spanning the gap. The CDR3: CSARLNTQYF. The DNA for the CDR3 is TGCAGTGCTAGATTGAATACGCAGTATTTT.

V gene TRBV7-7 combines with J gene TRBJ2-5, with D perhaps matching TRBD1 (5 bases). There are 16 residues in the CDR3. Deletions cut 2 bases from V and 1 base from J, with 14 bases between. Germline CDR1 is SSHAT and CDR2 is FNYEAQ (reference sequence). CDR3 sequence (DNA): TGTGCCAGCAGCTTACTAGGGATAGGGGCCCAAGAGACCCAGTACTTC. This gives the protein CASSLLGIGAQETQYF.

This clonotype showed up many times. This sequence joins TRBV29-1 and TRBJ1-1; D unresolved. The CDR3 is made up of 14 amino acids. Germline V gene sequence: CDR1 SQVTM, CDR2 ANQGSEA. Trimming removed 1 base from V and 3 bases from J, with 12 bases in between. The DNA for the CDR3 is TGCAGCGTTGAAGGAAAAAGAGGCGACACTGAAGCTTTCTTT. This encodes CSVEGKRGDTEAFF. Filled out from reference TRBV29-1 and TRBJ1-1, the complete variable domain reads SAVISQKPSRDICQRGTSLTIQCQVDSQVTMMFWYRQQPGQSLTLIATANQGSEATYESGFVIDKFPISRPNLTFSTLTVSNMSPEDSSIYLCSVEGKRGDTEAFFGQGTRLTVV.

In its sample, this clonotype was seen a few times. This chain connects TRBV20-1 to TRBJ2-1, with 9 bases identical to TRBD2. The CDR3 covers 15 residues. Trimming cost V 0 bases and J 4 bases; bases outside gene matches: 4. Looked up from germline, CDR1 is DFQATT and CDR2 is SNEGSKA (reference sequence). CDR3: CSARDTLAGYNEQFF. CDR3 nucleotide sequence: TGCAGTGCTAGAGATACGCTAGCGGGATACAATGAGCAGTTCTTC.

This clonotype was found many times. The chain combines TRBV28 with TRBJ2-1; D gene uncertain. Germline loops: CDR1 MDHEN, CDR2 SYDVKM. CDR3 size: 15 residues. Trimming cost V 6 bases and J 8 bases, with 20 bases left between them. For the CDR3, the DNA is TGTGCCAGCAGCCCCCCCGTGACAAACGTCTATGAGCAGTTCTTC. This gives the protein CASSPPVTNVYEQFF.

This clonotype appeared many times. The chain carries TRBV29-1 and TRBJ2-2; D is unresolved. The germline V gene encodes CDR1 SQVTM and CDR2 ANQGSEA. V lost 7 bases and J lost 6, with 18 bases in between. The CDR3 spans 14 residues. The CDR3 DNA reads TGCAGCGCCCTAATCGGTAATCATGCCGGGGAGCTGTTTTTT. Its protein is CSALIGNHAGELFF.

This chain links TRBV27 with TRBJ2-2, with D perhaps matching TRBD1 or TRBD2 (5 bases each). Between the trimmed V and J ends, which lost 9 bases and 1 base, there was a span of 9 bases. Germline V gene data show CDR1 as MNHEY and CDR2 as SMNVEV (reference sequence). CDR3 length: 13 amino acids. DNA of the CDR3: TGTGCCAGACGGGACGTGAACACCGGGGAGCTGTTTTTT. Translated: CARRDVNTGELFF.

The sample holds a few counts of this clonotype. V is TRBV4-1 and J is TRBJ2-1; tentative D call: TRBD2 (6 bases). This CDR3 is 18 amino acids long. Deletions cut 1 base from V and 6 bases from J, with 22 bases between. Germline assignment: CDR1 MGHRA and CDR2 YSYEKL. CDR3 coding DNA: TGCGCCAGCAGCCAAGGGGGACTTGACTACACCTTTTCCAATGAGCAGTTCTTC. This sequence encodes CASSQGGLDYTFSNEQFF.

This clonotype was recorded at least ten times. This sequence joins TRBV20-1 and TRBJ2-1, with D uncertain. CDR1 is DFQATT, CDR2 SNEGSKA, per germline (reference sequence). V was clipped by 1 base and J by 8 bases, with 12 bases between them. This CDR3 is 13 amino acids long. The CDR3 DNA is TGCAGTGCTAGAGCCCCCTCCGAACATGAGCAGTTCTTC. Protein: CSARAPSEHEQFF.